This T cell receptor (beta chain) was identified in a study of T cell repertoires in cytomegalovirus infection. Study-wide background: From public TCR beta signatures came an indication of both CMV infection and matching HLA type.

General study results and limits: HLA-C-restricted CMV clonotypes gave the most frequent clonotype in two of eight donors.

In its sample, this clonotype was seen many times. What it binds is not known. The V gene's germline CDR1 is SEHNR and CDR2 FQNEAQ (reference sequence). CDR3 length: 15 residues. V was pared by 1 base and J by 0 bases, with 9 bases between. TCRdb itself ran the reads through MiXCR, one entry per CDR3 protein. In the table there are approximately 500,000 distinct CDR3 sequences, approximately 17% of which are singletons. The TCR comes from a human donor in good health (CMV status not recorded). Some clones in this sample may be carry-over from other donors' samples. The genes are TRBV7-9 and TRBJ1-1; no clear D gene. The sample comprised CD8+ T cells from PBMCs. Written as DNA, the CDR3 is TGTGCCAGCAGCTTAGGCGAACACCTGAACACTGAAGCTTTCTTT. It translates to CASSLGEHLNTEAFF.